The rows below give T cell receptor beta chains drawn from one sample of a study of T cells in Graves' hyperthyroidism and ophthalmopathy. TCRdb itself ran the multiplex PCR reads through MiXCR, one entry per CDR3 protein. Among about 520,000 distinct CDR3 sequences listed, roughly 25% were seen once. Sequenced material: blood. Receptors originate from a woman in her twenties or thirties with Graves' ophthalmopathy. Each CDR3 is given without its conserved first and last residue. Clone size appears in some rows only: once, few, many, or a class for an expanded clone.

length: 13; V: TRBV3-1; J: TRBJ1-3; size: .; CDR3: ASSQEGGSGNTIY
length: 14; V: TRBV6-2/TRBV6-3; J: TRBJ1-5; size: many; CDR3: ASRTNRGRPNQPQH
length: 13; V: TRBV5-1; J: TRBJ1-1; size: .; CDR3: ASSLMDTLNTEAF
length: 13; V: TRBV6-1; J: TRBJ1-5; size: few; CDR3: ASRITHDSNQPQH
length: 14; V: TRBV5-1; J: TRBJ1-1; size: .; CDR3: ASSSPGQGWDTEAF
length: 12; V: TRBV7-2; J: TRBJ1-1; size: many; CDR3: ASSLGRTNTEAF
length: 14; V: TRBV7-3; J: TRBJ2-2; size: few; CDR3: ASSSSTGLAAGELF
length: 11; V: TRBV29-1; J: TRBJ1-1; size: many; CDR3: SAESGKNTEAF
length: 11; V: TRBV6-5; J: TRBJ2-2; size: many; CDR3: ASRRDVYGELF
length: 15; V: TRBV5-1; J: TRBJ2-7; size: many; CDR3: ASSLRIAPGTLYEQY
length: 13; V: TRBV4-1; J: TRBJ2-5; size: once; CDR3: ASSTPVGARETQY
length: 14; V: TRBV28; J: TRBJ2-6; size: few; CDR3: ASSWGWSSGANVLT
length: 12; V: TRBV9; J: TRBJ2-2; size: few; CDR3: ASKAGGNTGELF
length: 15; V: TRBV7-8; J: TRBJ1-2; size: many; CDR3: ASSLDNGQGVADGYT
length: 14; V: TRBV18; J: TRBJ1-1; size: once; CDR3: ASSLRQGGLNTEAF
length: 10; V: TRBV27; J: TRBJ1-2; size: many; CDR3: ASRGSNYGYT
length: 11; V: TRBV28; J: TRBJ2-7; size: .; CDR3: ATSRGGGNEQY
length: 14; V: TRBV7-2; J: TRBJ2-7; size: .; CDR3: ASSLTLGTSGLEQY
length: 12; V: TRBV6-1; J: TRBJ1-2; size: .; CDR3: ASSKQGGMGGYT
length: 13; V: TRBV7-9; J: TRBJ1-2; size: .; CDR3: ASSRTVVTNYGYT
length: 13; V: TRBV5-1; J: TRBJ1-1; size: many; CDR3: ASSLAARGGSEAF
length: 13; V: TRBV12-3/TRBV12-4; J: TRBJ1-3; size: many; CDR3: ASSQDWSSGNTIY
length: 11; V: TRBV18; J: TRBJ1-2; size: many; CDR3: ASSLQVGYGYT
length: 9; V: TRBV12-3/TRBV12-4; J: TRBJ2-7; size: many; CDR3: ASRGAYEQY
length: 12; V: TRBV5-1; J: TRBJ1-1; size: many; CDR3: ASSFTRGDTEAF
length: 14; V: TRBV3-1; J: TRBJ2-7; size: few; CDR3: ASSETSGGASYEQY
length: 13; V: TRBV2; J: TRBJ2-5; size: .; CDR3: ASSEIRRTGETQY
length: 13; V: TRBV6-5; J: TRBJ1-6; size: once; CDR3: ASSYTEGANSPLH
length: 14; V: TRBV7-9; J: TRBJ2-5; size: many; CDR3: ASSLTTDRGRKTQY
length: 13; V: TRBV6-1; J: TRBJ2-6; size: .; CDR3: ASAPAASGANVLT
length: 15; V: TRBV6-5; J: TRBJ1-1; size: few; CDR3: ASSYKDSLARWTEAF
length: 14; V: TRBV19; J: TRBJ1-5; size: few; CDR3: ASSIQGGFSNQPQH
length: 10; V: TRBV29-1; J: TRBJ1-1; size: many; CDR3: SVPRTGSQAF
length: 10; V: TRBV29-1; J: TRBJ1-5; size: many; CDR3: SAQSSNQPQH
length: 12; V: TRBV30; J: TRBJ2-7; size: .; CDR3: AWRPGPGPGEQY
length: 11; V: TRBV25-1; J: TRBJ1-2; size: .; CDR3: SSSHLGNPGYT
length: 13; V: TRBV6-1; J: TRBJ1-1; size: .; CDR3: ASRVRGTSNTEAF
length: 13; V: TRBV5-8; J: TRBJ2-2; size: .; CDR3: ASSLALTGPGELF
length: 11; V: TRBV24-1; J: TRBJ1-5; size: .; CDR3: ATSDLPEGPQH
length: 11; V: TRBV2; J: TRBJ1-5; size: .; CDR3: TSSVGNDQPQH
length: 14; V: TRBV6-1; J: TRBJ2-2; size: .; CDR3: ASNGAGGYETGELF
length: 11; V: TRBV5-1; J: TRBJ2-7; size: .; CDR3: ASSPQGQGGGK
length: 13; V: TRBV19; J: TRBJ1-1; size: few; CDR3: ASSTLTGMNTEAF
length: 9; V: TRBV14; J: TRBJ2-7; size: few; CDR3: ASSPGVRQY
length: 12; V: TRBV2; J: TRBJ2-7; size: .; CDR3: ASSRSSGTDEQY
length: 16; V: TRBV4-1; J: TRBJ1-2; size: many; CDR3: ASSQRGWGQGAGYGYT
length: 11; V: TRBV5-1; J: TRBJ1-1; size: many; CDR3: ASSSGQNTEAL
length: 13; V: TRBV5-1; J: TRBJ1-2; size: .; CDR3: ASSPGTGRFYGYT
length: 12; V: TRBV2; J: TRBJ1-5; size: many; CDR3: ASLPSLGNQPQH
length: 14; V: TRBV9; J: TRBJ2-5; size: few; CDR3: ASSVAIVGHQETQY